This T cell receptor beta chain was recovered during a study of T cells in Graves' hyperthyroidism and ophthalmopathy. About this clonotype: Its antigen is as yet unknown.

Findings and limits, study-wide: A model of 13 V-J features distinguished ophthalmopathy from stable hyperthyroidism.

The CDR3 is 15 residues long. The germline V and J ends were trimmed by 8 bases and 2 bases, with 21 bases remaining between them. CDR1 is DFQATT and CDR2 is SNEGSKA in the germline V gene (reference sequence). It was RNA transcripts that yielded the amplified TCR beta CDR3 regions. The HTBI primer set served for first-round RT-PCR of the TCR CDR3. TCRdb recomputed calls from the multiplex PCR reads with MiXCR, one row per CDR3 protein. This sample has approximately 480,000 distinct CDR3 sequences; around 21% occur once, and the top ten carry about 30%. Sequenced material: blood. The sequence was obtained from a man between 18 and 35 years old with Graves' hyperthyroidism. V gene TRBV20-1 combines with J gene TRBJ1-2; tentative D call: TRBD1 (5 bases). Here the CDR3 reads CSSSTRRDSNYGYTF. In DNA, the CDR3 is TGCAGTTCCTCTACCCGTCGGGACTCAAACTATGGCTACACCTTC.